This T cell receptor (beta chain) was found in a study of blood T cell repertoires in COVID-19 (dated by TCRdb to between 2020 and 2021). About the full investigation: Samples from collaborators originated in the United States, Italy and Spain and spanned both the acute and convalescent phases of COVID-19. The dataset comprised deeply sampled blood TCRbeta repertoires from subjects exposed to, actively infected with, or recovered from COVID-19. The material from the prospective study consisted of cDNA or gDNA derived from T cells, B-cell-depleted T cells, or PBMCs. Samples were obtained from the ongoing ImmuneRACE study (first 160 participants) and from over 1,000 subjects provided by 6 global collaborators. A de-identified subject ID, COVID-19 status, age in years and sex were almost always included in the sample metadata. A freely available public database, intended as a resource for researchers studying the immune response to SARS-CoV-2, is where the repertoires were released. HLA class I and class II types, where available, came from metadata supplied by the sample provider rather than from assay-based typing.

The immunoSEQ Assay, a bias-controlled multiplex PCR, was used to amplify TCRbeta CDR3 regions from genomic DNA. In the authors' own workflow: Within the assay, amplification of reference gene primers was used to estimate how many nucleated cells each sample contained. To quantify the absolute abundance of each unique TCRbeta CDR3 rearrangement, sequence reads were collapsed and filtered. For each sample, productive Simpson clonality was calculated as the square root of Simpson's diversity index across productive rearrangements. Drawn from immuneACCESS, this table holds only the in-frame rearrangements with V and J called that TCRdb kept. Clones are partly lost; checked studies trace under half to an unresolved V gene and leave the rest unexplained. V and J calls and clone size are copied from that table; D and trimming were computed from the DNA. In this sample the table shows about 310,000 clones, around 86% of which occur a single time. 1% of the sample goes to the ten largest clones.

The CDR3, from cysteine to phenylalanine, totals 14 residues. Here the CDR3 DNA is all that survives: 42 bases in frame from base 1. The germline V gene (reference sequence) gives CDR1 as GTSNPN and CDR2 as SVGIG. V is pared back by 2 bases and J by 5 bases, with 16 bases lying between the germline termini. Overall study results and their limits: The quantity of clinical and demographic metadata differed by source and by participant and was supplied without curation.

The collaborating institutions used their own protocols to collect whole blood in K2EDTA tubes. For TCRbeta analysis, collaborators shipped samples as frozen whole blood, isolated PBMCs, or DNA extracted from either of those sample types. With regard to this clone: Its binding antigen is unknown. The sample holds no much larger clone one base away, and base qualities are not on file.

The TCR comes from a man between 45 and 60 years old with active or convalescent COVID-19. The specimen was peripheral blood. The rearranged segments are TRBV30 and TRBJ2-7; TRBD2 is perhaps the D gene, given 6 matching bases. For the CDR3, the sequence is CAWSRWEVGHEQYF. The DNA sequence is as follows: TGTGCCTGGAGTAGGTGGGAGGTGGGCCACGAGCAGTACTTC.